A single sample gave rise to the 27 T cell receptor beta chains below, sequenced in a study of blood T cell repertoires in COVID-19 (dated by TCRdb to 2019 to 2021). Preparation of the library involved the immunoSEQ multiplex PCR assay. TCRdb retrieved this table from immuneACCESS and kept in-frame rearrangements only. Not all clones are present; in checked studies, unresolved V genes account for under half, and no reason is known for the remainder. For this sample there are about 150,000 clones; under 90% appear just once. Together, the top ten hold about 7.3% of the sample. The sequenced sample was PBMCs or T cells enriched from blood (not recorded which). These receptors were taken from a man in his fifties or sixties who had recovered from COVID-19.

A word on this clone: One junction end disagrees with the germline gene, perhaps due to a read error. V gene TRBV5-1 combines with J gene TRBJ2-1; 9 bases map to TRBD2. Per the germline V gene, CDR1 is SGHRS and CDR2 is YFSETQ. The CDR3 covers 16 residues. CDR3 in amino acids: CASSGGLALSDNEQFF. The DNA for the CDR3 is TGCGCCAGCAGCGGTGGACTAGCGCTCTCCGACAATGAGCAGTTCTTC. The full variable domain, its missing parts supplied by reference TRBV5-1 and TRBJ2-1, is KAGVTQTPRYLIKTRGQQVTLSCSPISGHRSVSWYQQTPGQGLQFLFEYFSETQRNKGNFPGRFSGRQFSNSRSEMNVSTLELGDSALYLCASSGGLALSDNEQFFGPGTRLTVL.

V is TRBV19 and J is TRBJ1-3; no firm D call. Trimming shortened V by 7 bases and J by 2 bases, and 18 bases separated the two germline ends. Germline V gene data show CDR1 as LNHDA and CDR2 as SQIVND (reference sequence). The CDR3 covers 16 residues. The CDR3: CASTLRPQDPGNTIYF. CDR3 DNA sequence: TGTGCCAGTACCCTAAGACCCCAGGATCCTGGAAACACCATATATTTT.

The chain is built from TRBV5-6 and TRBJ2-7, with a weak D call TRBD2 (6 bases). The CDR3 runs 13 residues. Germline CDR1 SGHDT, CDR2 YYEEEE. V gave up 4 bases and J gave up 6 bases, with 14 bases separating them. CDR3 region: CASSPGGGTEQYF. CDR3 sequence (DNA): TGTGCCAGCAGCCCGGGTGGAGGGACCGAGCAGTACTTC.

The chain carries TRBV5-4 and TRBJ2-5; TRBD2 aligns across 15 bases. V was pared by 4 bases and J by 5 bases, with 6 bases of the junction left unmatched. The CDR3 extends over 16 amino acids. The germline CDR1 and CDR2 sequences are SGHNT and YYREEE (reference sequence). DNA for the CDR3: TGTGCCAGCAGCCCCAGGACTAGCGGGGGGGCGGAGACCCAGTACTTC. It translates to CASSPRTSGGAETQYF.

The CDR3 is CASSSSGGSSYNEQFF. CDR3 DNA sequence: TGTGCCAGCAGCTCTTCTGGGGGGAGCTCCTACAATGAGCAGTTCTTC. The V gene is TRBV6-2 or TRBV6-3, the J gene TRBJ2-1; perhaps TRBD2 as D (6 bases). In germline, CDR1 is MNHEY, CDR2 SVGEGT. The V and J ends lost 6 bases and 0 bases respectively, with 15 bases between them. The CDR3 totals 16 residues.

The chain links TRBV13 to TRBJ2-3, with D perhaps matching TRBD1 (6 bases). V dropped 6 bases and J dropped 6 bases, with 16 bases sitting between them. CDR3 length: 14 residues. The germline CDR1 and CDR2 sequences are PRHDT and FYEKMQ (reference sequence). CDR3 sequence reads: CASRRDIVSDTQYF. DNA for the CDR3: TGTGCCAGCAGAAGGGACATCGTGTCGGATACGCAGTATTTT.

The chain combines TRBV19 with TRBJ1-4; 12 nucleotides match TRBD1. Germline loops: CDR1 LNHDA, CDR2 SQIVND (reference sequence). J was trimmed by 1 base and V by 5 bases; bases with no gene match: 8. The CDR3 totals 18 residues. The CDR3 DNA reads as TGTGCCAGTAGTCGTTCCGGGACAGGGGGCTTAACTAATGAAAAACTGTTTTTT. This encodes CASSRSGTGGLTNEKLFF. The whole variable domain, filled in from reference TRBV19 and TRBJ1-4, reads DGGITQSPKYLFRKEGQNVTLSCEQNLNHDAMYWYRQDPGQGLRLIYYSQIVNDFQKGDIAEGYSVSREKKESFPLTVTSAQKNPTAFYLCASSRSGTGGLTNEKLFFGSGTQLSVL.

The V call is TRBV4-1, the J call TRBJ2-4; 14 bases are shared with TRBD2. This CDR3 spans 19 amino acids. Per the germline V gene, CDR1 is MGHRA and CDR2 is YSYEKL. The V segment lost 4 bases and the J segment 0 bases; nucleotides outside the gene matches: 8. The CDR3 DNA is TGCGCCAGCAGCCCAGGACTAGCGGGGGGCGGGATAGCCAAAAACATTCAGTACTTC. This gives the protein CASSPGLAGGGIAKNIQYF.

The chain links TRBV7-9 to TRBJ1-2, with TRBD1 matching over 9 bases. Per germline, CDR1 SEHNR and CDR2 FQNEAQ (reference sequence). The trim removed 1 base at V and 4 bases at J, leaving 4 bases unmatched. The CDR3 is 15 amino acids. The CDR3: CASSLGDRVSYGYTF. CDR3 nucleotides: TGTGCCAGCAGCTTAGGGGACAGGGTGAGCTATGGCTACACCTTC.

The chain is built from TRBV5-4 and TRBJ2-5; 13 nucleotides align to TRBD2. The CDR3 totals 15 residues. The trim removed 3 bases at V and 5 bases at J, leaving 4 bases unmatched. The germline CDR1 and CDR2 sequences are SGHNT and YYREEE (reference sequence). The CDR3 DNA reads as TGTGCCAGCAGCTCGACTAGCGGGGGGAGGGAGACCCAGTACTTC. It codes for CASSSTSGGRETQYF.

J is TRBJ1-2 and V is TRBV7-8; D might be TRBD1 (6 bases). Per germline, CDR1 SGHVS and CDR2 FQNEAQ. Trimming took off 5 bases at V and 2 bases at J, with 9 bases between the two ends. There are 13 residues in the CDR3. The CDR3 bases are TGTGCCAGCAGCCGACAGGCCAACTATGGCTACACCTTC. It encodes CASSRQANYGYTF.

The chain has TRBV7-2 and TRBJ1-5; no firm D call. Trimming left V 3 bases short and J 3 bases short, with 6 bases between. Germline-derived CDR1 and CDR2 are SGHTA and FQGNSA. The CDR3 loop spans 13 amino acids. CDR3: CASSLSVNQPQHF. In DNA form, the CDR3 reads TGTGCCAGCAGCTTGTCTGTCAATCAGCCCCAGCATTTT.

CDR3: CASRHGTVGELFF. As DNA, the CDR3 is TGTGCCAGTCGGCACGGGACAGTCGGGGAGCTGTTTTTT. The chain couples TRBV19 to TRBJ2-2, with 7 bases aligning to TRBD1. V dropped 8 bases and J dropped 7; count of bases not matched to a gene: 7. Germline V gene sequence: CDR1 LNHDA, CDR2 SQIVND (reference sequence). The CDR3 sequence is 13 residues long.

V is TRBV18 and J is TRBJ1-1, with 10 positions matching TRBD1. The CDR3 spans 15 residues. Germline trimming cut 5 bases from V and 4 bases from J; bases unmatched to any gene: 7. Looked up from germline, CDR1 is KGHSH and CDR2 is LQKENI. DNA of the CDR3: TGTGCCAGCTCATCGGGACAGGGGAGATCCACTGAAGCTTTCTTT. Translation gives CASSSGQGRSTEAFF.

This chain links TRBV4-2 with TRBJ2-1, with 8 nucleotides matching TRBD1. The CDR3 spans 15 residues. The ends lost 6 bases at V and 6 bases at J; junction bases unmatched: 10. The germline CDR1 and CDR2 sequences are LGHNA and YNFKEQ. CDR3: CASSRPTDRGNEQFF. In nucleotides, the CDR3 is TGTGCCAGCAGTCGACCAACCGACAGGGGCAATGAGCAGTTCTTC.

In this sample, this clone turned up once. The chain is built from TRBV7-2 and TRBJ1-5; no clear D. The length of the CDR3 is 15 residues. Trimming pared 5 bases from V and 5 bases from J, leaving 16 bases between. Germline V lookup: CDR1 SGHTA, CDR2 FQGNSA. CDR3 in amino acids: CASSPRVGGYQPQHF. Written as DNA, the CDR3 is TGTGCCAGCAGCCCCCGGGTAGGAGGGTATCAGCCCCAGCATTTT.

The CDR3 protein is CASSEYRGGMETQYF. CDR3 DNA sequence: TGTGCCAGCAGTGAATATCGCGGAGGGATGGAGACCCAGTACTTC. This chain links TRBV25-1 with TRBJ2-5; D is possibly TRBD2 (6 bases). The CDR3 has 15 residues. CDR1 and CDR2 (germline): MGHDK, SYGVNS. The V and J ends lost 0 bases and 5 bases respectively, with 13 bases between them.

The V and J genes are TRBV7-8 and TRBJ2-5, with 8 bases lining up with TRBD2. CDR1 SGHVS and CDR2 FQNEAQ come from the germline V gene. The CDR3 spans 15 residues. Trimming removed 5 bases from V and 4 bases from J; junction bases left unmatched: 9. The CDR3 here is CASSPKRGRVETQYF. The DNA for the CDR3 is TGTGCCAGCAGCCCTAAGCGGGGGCGGGTAGAGACCCAGTACTTC. The full variable domain, with the rest looked up from reference TRBV7-8 and TRBJ2-5, is GAGVSQSPRYKVAKRGQDVALRCDPISGHVSLFWYQQALGQGPEFLTYFQNEAQLDKSGLPSDRFFAERPEGSVSTLKIQRTQQEDSAVYLCASSPKRGRVETQYFGPGTRLLVL.

This chain connects TRBV12-3 or TRBV12-4 to TRBJ1-3, with D perhaps TRBD1 (6 bases). This CDR3 contains 12 residues. V was clipped by 6 bases and J by 8 bases, with 11 bases between them. The CDR3 is CASSLQGYTIYF. CDR3 coding DNA: TGTGCCAGCAGCTTACAGGGATACACCATATATTTT.

This clone was detected a few times. The chain recombines TRBV5-1 with TRBJ1-6; D is undetermined. The CDR3 runs to 13 residues. Germline CDR1 SGHRS, CDR2 YFSETQ. Deletions cut 0 bases from V and 7 bases from J, with 5 bases between. CDR3 sequence (DNA): TGCGCCAGCAGCTTGGTTAGAAATTCACCCCTCCACTTT. This encodes CASSLVRNSPLHF.

The chain couples TRBV27 to TRBJ1-6, with TRBD1 as a possible D gene (6 bases). This CDR3 has 14 residues. The ends were cut back, 6 bases at V and 10 bases at J, with 16 bases in the middle. Per the germline V gene, CDR1 is MNHEY and CDR2 is SMNVEV (reference sequence). CDR3 nucleotide sequence: TGTGCCAGCAGCTCACGGGGGGGGCTCTCACCCCTCCACTTT. This codes for CASSSRGGLSPLHF.

The genes are TRBV5-6 and TRBJ1-5, with D possibly TRBD1 on 6 matching bases. The germline V gene encodes CDR1 SGHDT and CDR2 YYEEEE. V was cut by 9 bases and J by 0 bases, with 25 bases left in between. The length of the CDR3 is 18 residues. The CDR3 loop is CAILEGVLGGFSNQPQHF. CDR3 DNA sequence: TGTGCCATCCTCGAGGGGGTACTTGGAGGCTTTAGCAATCAGCCCCAGCATTTT.

The rearrangement links TRBV18 to TRBJ2-2; 7 nucleotides align to TRBD1. Looked up from germline, CDR1 is KGHSH and CDR2 is LQKENI. Trimming removed 5 bases from V and 7 bases from J; junction bases left unmatched: 7. The CDR3 spans 14 residues. Here the CDR3 reads CASSAGQENGELFF. DNA for the CDR3: TGTGCCAGCTCAGCCGGACAGGAGAACGGGGAGCTGTTTTTT.

The J gene is TRBJ1-6, the V gene TRBV19; D unresolved. V was pared by 3 bases and J by 7 bases, with 10 bases between. Per germline, CDR1 LNHDA and CDR2 SQIVND (reference sequence). The CDR3 has 14 amino acids. The CDR3 sequence is CASSIEAVNSPLHF. CDR3 DNA sequence: TGTGCCAGTAGTATCGAAGCGGTGAATTCACCCCTCCACTTT.

The count of this clone is one. The chain employs TRBV6-5 and TRBJ1-6, with D possibly matching TRBD1 (5 bases). Trimming removed 2 bases at V and 7 bases at J, with 12 bases between. Germline lookup yields CDR1 MNHEY and CDR2 SVGAGI. CDR3 size: 15 residues. CDR3 sequence: CASSYGQGRNSPLHF. The CDR3 nucleotides are TGTGCCAGCAGTTACGGGCAGGGTCGAAATTCACCCCTCCACTTT.

The chain couples TRBV9 to TRBJ2-3; 9 bases line up with TRBD1. Germline lookup yields CDR1 SGDLS and CDR2 YYNGEE. J gave up 3 bases and V 3 bases, and 5 bases lay outside the gene matches. CDR3 length: 15 amino acids. The CDR3, as DNA: TGTGCCAGCAGCGGCCCGGGACAGGGTACAGATACGCAGTATTTT. Translating gives CASSGPGQGTDTQYF.

This clone was seen once. The same CDR3 is also encoded by other DNA sequences in this sample. The chain is built from TRBV2 and TRBJ2-7; D is ambiguous. V gave up 6 bases and J gave up 3 bases, with 6 bases separating them. There are 11 residues in the CDR3. The V gene's germline CDR1 is SNHLY and CDR2 FYNNEI. The CDR3 reads CASRRSYEQYF. The CDR3, as DNA: TGTGCCAGCAGGCGGAGCTACGAGCAGTACTTC. The full variable domain, rest sourced from reference TRBV2 and TRBJ2-7, is EPEVTQTPSHQVTQMGQEVILRCVPISNHLYFYWYRQILGQKVEFLVSFYNNEISEKSEIFDDQFSVERPDGSNFTLKIRSTKLEDSAMYFCASRRSYEQYFGPGTRLTVT.